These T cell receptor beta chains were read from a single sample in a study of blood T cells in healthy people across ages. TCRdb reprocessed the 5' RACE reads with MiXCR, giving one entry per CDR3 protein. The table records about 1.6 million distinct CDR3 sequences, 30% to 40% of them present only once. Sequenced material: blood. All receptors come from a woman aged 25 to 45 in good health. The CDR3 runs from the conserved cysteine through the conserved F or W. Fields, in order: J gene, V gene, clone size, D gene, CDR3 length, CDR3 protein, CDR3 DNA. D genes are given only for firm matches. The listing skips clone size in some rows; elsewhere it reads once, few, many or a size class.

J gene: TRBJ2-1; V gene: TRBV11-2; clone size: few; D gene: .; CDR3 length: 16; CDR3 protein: CASSLDGQVGASGQFF; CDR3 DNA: TGTGCCAGCAGCTTAGATGGGCAGGTTGGAGCTAGTGGGCAGTTCTTC
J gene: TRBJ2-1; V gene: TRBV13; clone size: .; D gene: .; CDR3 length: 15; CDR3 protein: CASSQGGTQYNEQFF; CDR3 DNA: TGTGCCAGCAGCCAAGGGGGGACACAATACAATGAGCAGTTCTTC
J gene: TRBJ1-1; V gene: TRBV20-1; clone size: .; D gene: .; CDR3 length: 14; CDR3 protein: CSARESSMRTETFF; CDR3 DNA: TGCAGTGCTAGAGAAAGTAGTATGAGGACTGAAACTTTCTTT
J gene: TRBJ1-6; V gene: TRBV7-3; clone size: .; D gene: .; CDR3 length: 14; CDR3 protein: CASSFGTANSPLHF; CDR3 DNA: TGTGCCAGCAGCTTCGGGACGGCGAATTCACCCCTCCACTTT
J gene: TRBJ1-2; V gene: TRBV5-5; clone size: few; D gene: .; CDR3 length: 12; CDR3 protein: CASSLGLGGYTF; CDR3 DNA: TGTGCCAGCAGCTTGGGCCTAGGGGGCTACACCTTC
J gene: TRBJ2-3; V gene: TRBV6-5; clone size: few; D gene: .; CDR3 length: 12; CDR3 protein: CASGRGADTQYF; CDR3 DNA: TGTGCCAGCGGCAGGGGGGCAGATACGCAGTATTTT
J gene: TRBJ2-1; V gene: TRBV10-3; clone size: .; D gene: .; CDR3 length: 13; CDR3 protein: CAINQDRLGEQFF; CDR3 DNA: TGTGCCATCAACCAGGATCGTTTAGGAGAGCAGTTCTTC
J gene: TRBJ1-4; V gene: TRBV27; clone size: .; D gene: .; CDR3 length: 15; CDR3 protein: CASSWTTGAPEKLFF; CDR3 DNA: TGTGCCAGCAGTTGGACGACGGGGGCCCCCGAAAAACTGTTTTTT
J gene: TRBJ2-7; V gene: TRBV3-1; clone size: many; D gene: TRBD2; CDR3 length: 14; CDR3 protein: CASSPRLASYEQYF; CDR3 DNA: TGTGCCAGCAGCCCTCGACTAGCCTCCTACGAGCAGTACTTC
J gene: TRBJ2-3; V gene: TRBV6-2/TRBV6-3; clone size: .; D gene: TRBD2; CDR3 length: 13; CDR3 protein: CASGGRGGDTQYF; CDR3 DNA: TGTGCCAGCGGCGGGAGGGGGGGAGATACGCAGTATTTT
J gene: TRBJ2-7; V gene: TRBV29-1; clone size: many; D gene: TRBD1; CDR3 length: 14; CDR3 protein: CSVVGTATSYEQYF; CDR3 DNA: TGCAGCGTTGTCGGGACAGCTACGTCCTACGAGCAGTACTTC
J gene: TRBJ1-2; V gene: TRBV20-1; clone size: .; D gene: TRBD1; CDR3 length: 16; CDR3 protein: CSASPGQAVNNYGYTF; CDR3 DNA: TGCAGTGCTTCTCCCGGACAGGCTGTTAACAACTATGGCTACACCTTC
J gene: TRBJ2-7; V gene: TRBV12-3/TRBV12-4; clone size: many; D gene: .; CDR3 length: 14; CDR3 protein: CASSLVEESYEQYF; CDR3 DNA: TGTGCCAGCAGTTTGGTCGAGGAGTCCTACGAGCAGTACTTC
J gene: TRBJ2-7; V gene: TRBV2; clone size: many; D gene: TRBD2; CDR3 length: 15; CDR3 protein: CASKGSGGQVYEQYF; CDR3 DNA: TGTGCCAGCAAGGGTAGCGGGGGGCAGGTGTACGAGCAGTACTTC
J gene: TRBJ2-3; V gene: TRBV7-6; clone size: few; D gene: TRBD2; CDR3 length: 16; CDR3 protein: CASSDPASGGAGTQYF; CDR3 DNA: TGTGCCAGCAGCGACCCCGCTAGCGGGGGGGCGGGTACGCAGTATTTT
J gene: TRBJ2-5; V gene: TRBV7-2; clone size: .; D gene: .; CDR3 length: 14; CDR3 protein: CASSWGGAGETQYF; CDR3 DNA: TGTGCCAGCAGCTGGGGGGGGGCTGGGGAGACCCAGTACTTC
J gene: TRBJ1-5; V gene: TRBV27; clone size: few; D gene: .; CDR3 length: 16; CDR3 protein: CASSLTGGEFDQPQHF; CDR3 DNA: TGTGCCAGCAGTTTAACGGGGGGCGAGTTCGATCAGCCCCAGCATTTT
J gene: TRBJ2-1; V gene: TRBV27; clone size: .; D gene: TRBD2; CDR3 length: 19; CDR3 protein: CASSLNSLPTSGSGNEQFF; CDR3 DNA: TGTGCCAGCAGTTTAAATTCCCTCCCGACTAGCGGGAGTGGCAATGAGCAGTTCTTC
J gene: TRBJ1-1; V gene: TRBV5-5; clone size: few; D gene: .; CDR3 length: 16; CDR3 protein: CASSLRAGVSVTEAFF; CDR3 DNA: TGTGCCAGCAGCTTGAGGGCAGGGGTCTCGGTTACTGAAGCTTTCTTT
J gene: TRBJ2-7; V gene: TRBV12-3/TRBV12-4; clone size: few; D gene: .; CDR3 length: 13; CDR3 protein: CATALEGSYEQYF; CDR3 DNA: TGTGCCACGGCTTTGGAGGGATCCTACGAGCAGTACTTC
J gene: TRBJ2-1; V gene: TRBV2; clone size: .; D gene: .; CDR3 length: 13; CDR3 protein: CASSTNRYNEQFF; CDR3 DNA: TGTGCCAGCAGTACTAACAGGTACAATGAGCAGTTCTTC
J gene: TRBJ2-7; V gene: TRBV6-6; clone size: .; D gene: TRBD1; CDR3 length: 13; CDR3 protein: CASRGDRPYEQYF; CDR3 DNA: TGTGCCAGCAGAGGGGACAGACCCTACGAGCAGTACTTC
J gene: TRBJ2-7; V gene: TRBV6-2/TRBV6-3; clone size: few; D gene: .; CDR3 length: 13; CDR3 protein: CASRQVRAYEQYF; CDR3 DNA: TGTGCCAGCAGGCAAGTGCGAGCCTACGAGCAATACTTC
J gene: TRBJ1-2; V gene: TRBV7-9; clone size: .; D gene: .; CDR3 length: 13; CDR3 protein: CASSPQGIYGYTF; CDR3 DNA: TGTGCCAGCAGCCCGCAGGGGATCTATGGCTACACCTTC
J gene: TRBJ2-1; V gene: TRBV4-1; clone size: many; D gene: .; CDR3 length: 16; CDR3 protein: CASSQDQAISYNEQFF; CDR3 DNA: TGCGCCAGCAGCCAAGATCAGGCCATCTCCTACAATGAGCAGTTCTTC
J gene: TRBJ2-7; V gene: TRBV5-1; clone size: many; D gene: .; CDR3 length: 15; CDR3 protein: CASSLDSGGIYEQYF; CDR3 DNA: TGCGCCAGCAGCTTGGATTCCGGGGGAATCTACGAGCAGTACTTC
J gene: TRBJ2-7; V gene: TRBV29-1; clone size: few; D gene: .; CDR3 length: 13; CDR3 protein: CSVAPTLSYEQYF; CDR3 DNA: TGCAGCGTTGCGCCCACCCTCTCCTACGAGCAGTACTTC
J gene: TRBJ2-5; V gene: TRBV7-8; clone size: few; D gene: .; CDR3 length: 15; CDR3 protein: CASSSGVGRQETQYF; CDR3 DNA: TGTGCCAGCAGCTCAGGTGTGGGCAGACAAGAGACCCAGTACTTC
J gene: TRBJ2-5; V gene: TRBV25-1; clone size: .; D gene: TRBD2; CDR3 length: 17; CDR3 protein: CASATKGVLAGKETQYF; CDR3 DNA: TGTGCCAGCGCTACCAAGGGGGTGCTAGCGGGTAAAGAGACCCAGTACTTC
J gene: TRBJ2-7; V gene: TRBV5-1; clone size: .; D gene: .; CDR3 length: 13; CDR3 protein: CASMSGQSYEQYF; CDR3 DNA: TGCGCCAGCATGAGCGGACAAAGCTACGAGCAGTACTTC
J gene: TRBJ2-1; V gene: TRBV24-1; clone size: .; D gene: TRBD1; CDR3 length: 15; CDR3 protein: CATSDRGTGDNEQFF; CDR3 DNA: TGTGCCACCAGTGATAGGGGGACAGGGGACAATGAGCAGTTCTTC
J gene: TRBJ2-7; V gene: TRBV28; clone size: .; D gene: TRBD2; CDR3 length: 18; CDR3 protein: CASSFGGPSGIKAYEQYF; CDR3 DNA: TGTGCCAGCAGTTTCGGGGGGCCTAGCGGGATTAAGGCCTACGAGCAGTACTTC
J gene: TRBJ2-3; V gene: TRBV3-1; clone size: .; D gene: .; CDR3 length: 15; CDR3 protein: CASSPRAGAPDTQYF; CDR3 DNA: TGTGCCAGCAGCCCCCGTGCGGGGGCCCCAGATACGCAGTATTTT
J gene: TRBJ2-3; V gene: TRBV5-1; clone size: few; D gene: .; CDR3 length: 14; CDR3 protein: CASSPWESTDTQYF; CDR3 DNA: TGCGCCAGCAGCCCGTGGGAGAGCACAGATACGCAGTATTTT
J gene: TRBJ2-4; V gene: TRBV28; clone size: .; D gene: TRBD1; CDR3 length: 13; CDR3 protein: CASTTGLKNIQYF; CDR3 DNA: TGTGCCAGCACGACAGGGCTCAAAAACATTCAGTACTTC
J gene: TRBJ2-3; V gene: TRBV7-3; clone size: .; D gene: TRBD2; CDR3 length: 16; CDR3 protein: CASNLGSGGYTDTQYF; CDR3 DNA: TGTGCCAGCAACTTGGGTAGCGGGGGCTACACAGATACGCAGTATTTT
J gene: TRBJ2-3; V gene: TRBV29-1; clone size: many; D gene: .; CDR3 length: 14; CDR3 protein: CSVEVLAPIDTQYF; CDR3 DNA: TGCAGCGTTGAAGTCTTGGCTCCGATAGATACGCAGTATTTT
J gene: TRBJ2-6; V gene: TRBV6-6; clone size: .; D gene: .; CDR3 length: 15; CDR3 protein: CASSCQSSGANVLTF; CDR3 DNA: TGTGCCAGCAGCTGCCAATCTTCTGGGGCCAACGTCCTGACTTTC
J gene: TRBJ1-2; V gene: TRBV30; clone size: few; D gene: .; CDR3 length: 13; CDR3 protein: CAWSGGGGHGYTF; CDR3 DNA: TGTGCCTGGAGTGGTGGGGGAGGCCATGGCTACACCTTC
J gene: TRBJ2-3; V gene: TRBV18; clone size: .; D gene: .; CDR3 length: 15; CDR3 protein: CASSTSTSSTDTQYF; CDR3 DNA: TGTGCCAGCTCAACCAGCACTAGCAGCACAGATACGCAGTATTTT
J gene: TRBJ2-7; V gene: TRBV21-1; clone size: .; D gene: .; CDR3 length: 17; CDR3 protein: CASSPPTQGLNAYEQYF; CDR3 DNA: TGTGCCAGCAGCCCGCCGACCCAGGGACTAAACGCCTACGAGCAGTACTTC
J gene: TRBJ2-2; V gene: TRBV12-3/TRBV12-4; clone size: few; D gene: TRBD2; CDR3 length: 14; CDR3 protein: CASMRLAGYGELFF; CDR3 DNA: TGTGCCAGCATGAGACTAGCGGGGTACGGGGAGCTGTTTTTT
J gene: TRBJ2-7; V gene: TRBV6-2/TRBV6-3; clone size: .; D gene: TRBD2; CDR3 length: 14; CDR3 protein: CASTQRGDYNEQYF; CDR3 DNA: TGTGCCAGCACCCAGCGGGGAGATTACAATGAGCAGTACTTC
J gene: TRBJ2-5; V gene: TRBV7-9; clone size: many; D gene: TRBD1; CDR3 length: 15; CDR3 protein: CASSPGQAMKETQYF; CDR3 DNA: TGTGCCAGCAGCCCTGGACAGGCTATGAAAGAGACCCAGTACTTC
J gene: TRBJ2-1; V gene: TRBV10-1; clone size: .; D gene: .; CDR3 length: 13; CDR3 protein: CTSSPGTGSVQFF; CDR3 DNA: TGCACCAGCAGCCCGGGAACCGGTAGTGTGCAGTTCTTC
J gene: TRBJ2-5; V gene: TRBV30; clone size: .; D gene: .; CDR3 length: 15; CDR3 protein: CAWSVGSRGGETQYF; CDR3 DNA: TGTGCCTGGAGTGTGGGTTCGCGAGGTGGAGAGACCCAGTACTTC
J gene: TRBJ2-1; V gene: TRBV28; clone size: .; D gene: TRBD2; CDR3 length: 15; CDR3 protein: CASRVGTSGRNEQFF; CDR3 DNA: TGTGCCAGCAGGGTCGGGACTAGCGGGAGAAATGAGCAGTTCTTC
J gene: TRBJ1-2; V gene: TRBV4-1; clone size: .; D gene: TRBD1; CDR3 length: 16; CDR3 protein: CASSQPGQGRDYGYTF; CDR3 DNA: TGCGCCAGCAGCCAGCCAGGACAGGGGCGGGACTATGGCTACACCTTC
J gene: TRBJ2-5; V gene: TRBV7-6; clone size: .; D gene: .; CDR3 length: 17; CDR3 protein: CASSLRFRDINEKTQYF; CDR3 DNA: TGTGCCAGCAGCTTACGTTTCCGGGACATAAACGAAAAGACCCAGTACTTC
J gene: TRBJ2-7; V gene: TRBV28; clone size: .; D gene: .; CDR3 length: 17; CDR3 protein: CANSLDGQTLGSYEQYF; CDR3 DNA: TGTGCCAACAGTTTGGATGGACAGACCCTGGGATCCTACGAGCAGTACTTC
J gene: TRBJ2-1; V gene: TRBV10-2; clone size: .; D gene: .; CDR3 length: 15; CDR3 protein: CASSESWGTRNEQFF; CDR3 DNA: TGCGCCAGCAGTGAATCGTGGGGGACACGTAATGAGCAGTTCTTC
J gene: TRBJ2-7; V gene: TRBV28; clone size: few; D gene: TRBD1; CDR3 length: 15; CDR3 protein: CASSLRGQGGYEQYF; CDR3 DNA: TGTGCCAGCAGTTTAAGGGGACAGGGAGGCTACGAGCAGTACTTC
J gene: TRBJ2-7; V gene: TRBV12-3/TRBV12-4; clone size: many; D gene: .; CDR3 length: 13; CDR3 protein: CASSLQTGYEQYF; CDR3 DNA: TGTGCCAGCAGTTTACAGACAGGCTACGAGCAGTACTTC
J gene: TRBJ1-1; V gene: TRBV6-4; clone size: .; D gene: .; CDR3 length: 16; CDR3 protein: CASSARGGGRSTEAFF; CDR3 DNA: TGTGCCAGCAGTGCCCGAGGCGGGGGGCGATCCACTGAAGCTTTCTTT
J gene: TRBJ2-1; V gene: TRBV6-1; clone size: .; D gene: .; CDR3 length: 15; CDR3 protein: CASRTREAGDNEQFF; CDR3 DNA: TGTGCCAGCAGGACGAGGGAGGCTGGGGACAATGAGCAGTTCTTC